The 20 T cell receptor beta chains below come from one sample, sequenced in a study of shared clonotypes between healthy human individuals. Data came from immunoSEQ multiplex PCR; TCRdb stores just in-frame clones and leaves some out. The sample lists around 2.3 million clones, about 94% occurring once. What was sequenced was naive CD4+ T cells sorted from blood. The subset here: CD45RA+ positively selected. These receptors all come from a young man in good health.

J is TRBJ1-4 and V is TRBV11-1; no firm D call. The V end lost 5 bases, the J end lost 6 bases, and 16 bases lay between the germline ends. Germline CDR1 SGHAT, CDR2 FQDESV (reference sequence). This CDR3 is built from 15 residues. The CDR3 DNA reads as TGTGCCAGCAGCAGGACCGACCGTGGTCATGAAAAACTGTTTTTT. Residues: CASSRTDRGHEKLFF.

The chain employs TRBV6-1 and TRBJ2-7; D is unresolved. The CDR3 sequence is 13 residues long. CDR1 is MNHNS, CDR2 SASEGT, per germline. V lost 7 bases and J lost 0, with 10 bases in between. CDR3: CASTRTSSYEQYF. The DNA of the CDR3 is TGTGCCAGCACGCGGACGTCCTCCTACGAGCAGTACTTC.

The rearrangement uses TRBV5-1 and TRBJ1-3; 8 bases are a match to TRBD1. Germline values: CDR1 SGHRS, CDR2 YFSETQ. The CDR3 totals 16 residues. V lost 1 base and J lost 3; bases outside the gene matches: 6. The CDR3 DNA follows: TGCGCCAGCAGCTTGACCGGACAGGGAATTGGAAACACCATATATTTT. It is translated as CASSLTGQGIGNTIYF.

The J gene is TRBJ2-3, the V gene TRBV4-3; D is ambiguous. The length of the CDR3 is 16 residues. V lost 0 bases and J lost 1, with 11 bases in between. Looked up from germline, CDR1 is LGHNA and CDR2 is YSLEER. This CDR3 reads CASSQDRAARTDTQYF. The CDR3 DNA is TGCGCCAGCAGCCAAGATAGGGCGGCCCGCACAGATACGCAGTATTTT.

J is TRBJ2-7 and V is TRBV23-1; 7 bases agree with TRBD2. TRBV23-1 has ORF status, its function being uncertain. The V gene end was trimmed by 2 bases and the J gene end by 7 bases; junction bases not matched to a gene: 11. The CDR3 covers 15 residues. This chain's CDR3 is CASSQISGGSREQYF. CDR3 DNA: TGCGCCAGCAGTCAAATATCGGGGGGATCGAGGGAGCAGTACTTC.

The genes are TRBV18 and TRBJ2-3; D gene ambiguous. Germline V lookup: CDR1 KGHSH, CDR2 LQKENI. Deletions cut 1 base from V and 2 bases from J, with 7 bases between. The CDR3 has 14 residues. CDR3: CASSPLPATDTQYF. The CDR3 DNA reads TGTGCCAGCTCACCACTTCCAGCCACAGATACGCAGTATTTT.

As DNA, the CDR3 is TGTGCCAGCTCACCCCTGCCTGGGATTCAAGAGACCCAGTACTTC. Amino acid sequence: CASSPLPGIQETQYF. The V and J genes are TRBV18 and TRBJ2-5; no clear D. Trimming shortened V by 3 bases and J by 2 bases, and 13 bases separated the two germline ends. Germline CDR1 reads KGHSH; CDR2 reads LQKENI. The CDR3 has 15 amino acids.

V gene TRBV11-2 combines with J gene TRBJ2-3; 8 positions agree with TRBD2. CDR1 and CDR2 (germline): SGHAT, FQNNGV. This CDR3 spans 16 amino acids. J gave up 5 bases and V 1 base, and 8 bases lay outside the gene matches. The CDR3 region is CASSLGRGASGDTQYF. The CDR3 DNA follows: TGTGCCAGCAGCTTAGGGCGGGGGGCGAGTGGAGATACGCAGTATTTT.

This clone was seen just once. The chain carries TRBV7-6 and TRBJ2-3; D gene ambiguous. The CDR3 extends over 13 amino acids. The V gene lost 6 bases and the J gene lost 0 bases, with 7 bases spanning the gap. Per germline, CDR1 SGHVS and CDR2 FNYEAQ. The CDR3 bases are TGTGCCAGCAGGCAGGCCAGCACAGATACGCAGTATTTT. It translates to CASRQASTDTQYF.

The CDR3, as DNA: TGCGCCAGCAGCTTGGGGCTAGCGATCACAGATACGCAGTATTTT. Its protein is CASSLGLAITDTQYF. This chain uses TRBV5-1 with TRBJ2-3; perhaps TRBD2 as D (6 bases). Germline V gene lookup returns CDR1 SGHRS and CDR2 YFSETQ. The length of the CDR3 is 15 residues. The germline V and J ends were trimmed by 0 bases and 2 bases, with 10 bases remaining between them.

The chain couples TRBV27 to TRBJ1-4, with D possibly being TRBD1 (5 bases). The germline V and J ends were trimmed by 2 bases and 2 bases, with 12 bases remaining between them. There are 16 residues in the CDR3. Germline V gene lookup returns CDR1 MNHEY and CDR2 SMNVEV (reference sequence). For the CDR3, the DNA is TGTGCCAGCAGTTTAAGAGGGGCGCGGACTAATGAAAAACTGTTTTTT. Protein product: CASSLRGARTNEKLFF.

CDR3 DNA: TGTGCCAGCAGCTCTAAGCCGGGACAGGGGCTTTCCCTCTCCTACGAGCAGTACTTC. This sequence encodes CASSSKPGQGLSLSYEQYF. V is TRBV5-6 and J is TRBJ2-7; 10 bases line up with TRBD1. The CDR3 runs to 19 residues. Looked up from germline, CDR1 is SGHDT and CDR2 is YYEEEE. The V segment lost 3 bases and the J segment 0 bases; nucleotides outside the gene matches: 15.

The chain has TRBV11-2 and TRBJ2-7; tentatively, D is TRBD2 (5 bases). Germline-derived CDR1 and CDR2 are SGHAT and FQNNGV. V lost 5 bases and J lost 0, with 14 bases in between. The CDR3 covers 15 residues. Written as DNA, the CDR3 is TGTGCCAGCAGCCCAGACCGGGATCGCTCCTACGAGCAGTACTTC. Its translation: CASSPDRDRSYEQYF.

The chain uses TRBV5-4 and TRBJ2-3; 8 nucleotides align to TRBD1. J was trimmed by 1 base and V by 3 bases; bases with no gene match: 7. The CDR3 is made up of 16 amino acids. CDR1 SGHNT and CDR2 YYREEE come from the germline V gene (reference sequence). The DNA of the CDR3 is TGTGCCAGCAGCTCCAACGCGGGACAGGGCACAGATACGCAGTATTTT. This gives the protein CASSSNAGQGTDTQYF.

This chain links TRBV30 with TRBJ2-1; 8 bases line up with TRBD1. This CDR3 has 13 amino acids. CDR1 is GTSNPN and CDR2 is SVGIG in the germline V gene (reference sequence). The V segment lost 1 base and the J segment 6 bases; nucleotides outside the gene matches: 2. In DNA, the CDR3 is TGTGCCTGGAGTGGAGACAGGGGCAATGAGCAGTTCTTC. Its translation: CAWSGDRGNEQFF.

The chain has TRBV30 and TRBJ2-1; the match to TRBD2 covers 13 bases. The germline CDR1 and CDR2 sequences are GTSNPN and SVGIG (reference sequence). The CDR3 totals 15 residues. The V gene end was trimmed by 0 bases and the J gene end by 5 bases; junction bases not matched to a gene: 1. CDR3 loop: CAWSVGTSGDNEQFF. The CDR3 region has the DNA TGTGCCTGGAGTGTGGGGACTAGCGGGGACAATGAGCAGTTCTTC. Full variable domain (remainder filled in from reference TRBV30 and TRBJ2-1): SQTIHQWPATLVQPVGSPLSLECTVEGTSNPNLYWYRQAAGRGLQLLFYSVGIGQISSEVPQNLSASRPQDRQFILSSKKLLLSDSGFYLCAWSVGTSGDNEQFFGPGTRLTVL.

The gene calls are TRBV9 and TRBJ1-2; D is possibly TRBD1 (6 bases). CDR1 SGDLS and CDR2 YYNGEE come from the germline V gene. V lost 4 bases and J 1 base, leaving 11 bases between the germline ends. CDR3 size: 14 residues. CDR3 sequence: CASSKGQSNYGYTF. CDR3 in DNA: TGTGCCAGCAGCAAAGGACAGAGTAACTATGGCTACACCTTC.

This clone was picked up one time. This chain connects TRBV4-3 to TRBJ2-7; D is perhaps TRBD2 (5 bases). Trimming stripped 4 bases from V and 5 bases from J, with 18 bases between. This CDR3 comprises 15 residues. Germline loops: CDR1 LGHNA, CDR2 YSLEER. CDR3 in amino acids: CASSPGGVRSHEQYF. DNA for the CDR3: TGCGCCAGCAGCCCCGGAGGCGTAAGATCCCACGAGCAGTACTTC.

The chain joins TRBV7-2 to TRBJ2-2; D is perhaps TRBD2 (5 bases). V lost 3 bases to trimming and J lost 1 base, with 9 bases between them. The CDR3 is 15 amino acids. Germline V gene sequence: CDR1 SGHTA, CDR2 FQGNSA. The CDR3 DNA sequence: TGTGCCAGCAGCTTGAGGGCCAGGAACACCGGGGAGCTGTTTTTT. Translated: CASSLRARNTGELFF.

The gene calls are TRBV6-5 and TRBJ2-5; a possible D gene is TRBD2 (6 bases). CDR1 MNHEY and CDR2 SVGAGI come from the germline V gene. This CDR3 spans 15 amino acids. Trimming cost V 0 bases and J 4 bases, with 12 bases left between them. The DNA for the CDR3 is TGTGCCAGCAGTTACTCCGGAGGGGTCGTAGAGACCCAGTACTTC. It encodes CASSYSGGVVETQYF.